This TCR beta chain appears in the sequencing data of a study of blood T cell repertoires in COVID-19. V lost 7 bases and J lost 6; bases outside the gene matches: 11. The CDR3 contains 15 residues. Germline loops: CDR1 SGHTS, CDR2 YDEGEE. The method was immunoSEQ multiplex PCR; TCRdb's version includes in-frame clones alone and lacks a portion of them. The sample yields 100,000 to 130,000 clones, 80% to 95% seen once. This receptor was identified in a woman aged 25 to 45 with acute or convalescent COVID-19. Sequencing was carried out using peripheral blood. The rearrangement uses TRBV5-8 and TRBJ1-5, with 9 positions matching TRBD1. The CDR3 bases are TGTGCCAGCGGGATGGGGACAGGGCTCTCTCAGCCCCAGCATTTT. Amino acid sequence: CASGMGTGLSQPQHF.